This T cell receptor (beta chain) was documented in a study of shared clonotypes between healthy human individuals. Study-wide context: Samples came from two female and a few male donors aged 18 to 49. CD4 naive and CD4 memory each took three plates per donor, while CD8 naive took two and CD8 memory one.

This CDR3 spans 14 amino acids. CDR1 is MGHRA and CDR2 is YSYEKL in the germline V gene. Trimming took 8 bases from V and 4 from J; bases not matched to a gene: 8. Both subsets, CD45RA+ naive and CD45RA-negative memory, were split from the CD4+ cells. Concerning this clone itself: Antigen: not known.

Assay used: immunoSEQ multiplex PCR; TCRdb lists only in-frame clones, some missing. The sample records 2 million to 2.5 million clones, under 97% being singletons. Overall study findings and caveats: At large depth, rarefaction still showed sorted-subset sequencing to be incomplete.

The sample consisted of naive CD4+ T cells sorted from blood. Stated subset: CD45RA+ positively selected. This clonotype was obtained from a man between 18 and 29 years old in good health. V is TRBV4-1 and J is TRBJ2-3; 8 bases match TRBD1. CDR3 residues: CASDPGGAADTQYF. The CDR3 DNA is TGCGCCAGCGATCCAGGGGGCGCGGCAGATACGCAGTATTTT.